The next 10 T cell receptor beta chains were all read from a single sample in a study of blood T cell repertoires in COVID-19 (dated by TCRdb to 2019 to 2021). Library method: the immunoSEQ multiplex PCR assay. TCRdb carries this immuneACCESS record with in-frame sequences only. Its versions omit some clonotypes, under half of them owing to an unresolved V gene in the studies checked, with the rest unexplained. This sample lists some 320,000 clones; 90% to 95% were detected once. Clones ranked in the top ten supply around 4.2% of the sample. Specimen: PBMCs or T cells enriched from blood (not recorded which). These TCRs come from a woman aged 25 to 39 who had been exposed to COVID-19.

V is TRBV7-2 and J is TRBJ2-3; 14 nucleotides agree with TRBD2. V shed 5 bases, J shed 1 base, and the junction held 5 bases outside the gene matches. Germline CDR1 SGHTA, CDR2 FQGNSA. This CDR3 region has 17 residues. The CDR3 coding sequence is TGTGCCAGCAGCGGACTAGCGGGGGGTTTTGGCACAGATACGCAGTATTTT. Its protein product is CASSGLAGGFGTDTQYF. The full variable domain, in which reference TRBV7-2 and TRBJ2-3 provide the parts outside the CDR3, is GAGVSQSPSNKVTEKGKDVELRCDPISGHTALYWYRQSLGQGLEFLIYFQGNSAPDKSGLPSDRFSAERTGGSVSTLTIQRTQQEDSAVYLCASSGLAGGFGTDTQYFGPGTRLTVL.

The chain carries TRBV7-8 and TRBJ2-5; a weak D match, TRBD1 (5 bases). The CDR3 runs 15 residues. Germline V gene sequence: CDR1 SGHVS, CDR2 FQNEAQ. Trimming took 4 bases from V and 1 from J, leaving 13 bases between them. The CDR3 DNA sequence: TGTGCCAGCAGCTCCCCCTCAGGGCCCCAAGAGACCCAGTACTTC. It is translated as CASSSPSGPQETQYF. Full variable domain (remainder filled in from reference TRBV7-8 and TRBJ2-5): GAGVSQSPRYKVAKRGQDVALRCDPISGHVSLFWYQQALGQGPEFLTYFQNEAQLDKSGLPSDRFFAERPEGSVSTLKIQRTQQEDSAVYLCASSSPSGPQETQYFGPGTRLLVL.

In this sample, this clone turned up once. The chain recombines TRBV5-1 with TRBJ2-1, with D perhaps TRBD1 (6 bases). Trimming cost V 5 bases and J 1 base, with 10 bases left between them. CDR1 and CDR2 (germline): SGHRS, YFSETQ. The CDR3 consists of 14 residues. The CDR3 sequence is CASRQTGSYNEQFF. CDR3 sequence (DNA): TGCGCCAGCAGACAGACAGGATCCTACAATGAGCAGTTCTTC.

In its sample, this clone was seen once. The gene calls are TRBV7-9 and TRBJ1-1; TRBD1 matches at 7 bases. CDR1 and CDR2 (germline): SEHNR, FQNEAQ (reference sequence). The length of the CDR3 is 14 residues. V gave up 6 bases and J gave up 7 bases; unmatched junction bases: 11. The CDR3: CASRENQGVDEAFF. The DNA of the CDR3 is TGTGCCAGCAGGGAGAATCAGGGGGTGGATGAAGCTTTCTTT.

J is TRBJ2-5 and V is TRBV10-3; D gene uncertain. The germline V gene has CDR1 ENHRY and CDR2 SYGVKD. The V gene lost 3 bases and the J gene lost 2 bases, with 10 bases spanning the gap. The CDR3 spans 14 residues. The DNA of the CDR3 is TGTGCCATCAGTGACTCGCGGTCTCAAGAGACCCAGTACTTC. Translated, it gives CAISDSRSQETQYF.

V and J are TRBV9 and TRBJ2-7; D possibly corresponds to TRBD1 (6 bases). The V and J ends lost 2 bases and 3 bases respectively, with 21 bases between them. The CDR3 contains 17 residues. CDR1 and CDR2 from the germline V gene are SGDLS and YYNGEE. CDR3 protein: CASSVRGDVGHLYEQYF. The CDR3 nucleotides are TGTGCCAGCAGCGTCCGAGGAGACGTGGGACACCTCTACGAGCAGTACTTC.

This chain uses TRBV11-2 with TRBJ1-2; perhaps TRBD1 as D (5 bases). The V end was cut by 0 bases, the J end by 3 bases, with 11 bases between. The CDR3 has 15 residues. Germline lookup yields CDR1 SGHAT and CDR2 FQNNGV. CDR3: CASSLERGLYYGYTF. CDR3 sequence (DNA): TGTGCCAGCAGCTTAGAAAGGGGACTATACTATGGCTACACCTTC.

The chain couples TRBV19 to TRBJ1-1; D not resolved. Per the germline V gene, CDR1 is LNHDA and CDR2 is SQIVND (reference sequence). The CDR3 sequence is 13 residues long. V was trimmed by 3 bases and J by 7 bases, leaving 12 bases between them. DNA of the CDR3: TGTGCCAGTAGTATTACATGGCGGAGTGAAGCTTTCTTT. This encodes CASSITWRSEAFF. Together with reference TRBV19 and TRBJ1-1, the CDR3 gives the full variable domain: DGGITQSPKYLFRKEGQNVTLSCEQNLNHDAMYWYRQDPGQGLRLIYYSQIVNDFQKGDIAEGYSVSREKKESFPLTVTSAQKNPTAFYLCASSITWRSEAFFGQGTRLTVV.

This rearrangement joins TRBV5-1 to TRBJ1-3; 12 bases align to TRBD1. This CDR3 is 19 amino acids long. V shed 2 bases, J shed 0 bases, and the junction held 9 bases outside the gene matches. Germline-derived CDR1 and CDR2 are SGHRS and YFSETQ. The CDR3 loop is CASSLGTGGARGSGNTIYF. The CDR3 nucleotides read TGCGCCAGCAGCTTAGGGACAGGGGGCGCAAGGGGCTCTGGAAACACCATATATTTT. Full variable domain (outside the CDR3, taken from reference TRBV5-1 and TRBJ1-3): KAGVTQTPRYLIKTRGQQVTLSCSPISGHRSVSWYQQTPGQGLQFLFEYFSETQRNKGNFPGRFSGRQFSNSRSEMNVSTLELGDSALYLCASSLGTGGARGSGNTIYFGEGSWLTVV.

This chain uses TRBV11-2 with TRBJ2-5, with a tentative D call TRBD1 (6 bases). Germline lookup yields CDR1 SGHAT and CDR2 FQNNGV. The CDR3 has 15 amino acids. Trimming left V 6 bases short and J 1 base short, with 15 bases between. The CDR3 DNA reads TGTGCCAGCAGTTCTAGTGGGGGCACCCAAGAGACCCAGTACTTC. It codes for CASSSSGGTQETQYF. Full variable domain (missing parts from reference TRBV11-2 and TRBJ2-5): EAGVAQSPRYKIIEKRQSVAFWCNPISGHATLYWYQQILGQGPKLLIQFQNNGVVDDSQLPKDRFSAERLKGVDSTLKIQPAKLEDSAVYLCASSSSGGTQETQYFGPGTRLLVL.